One sample yielded the 18 T cell receptor beta chains listed below, sequenced in a study of PD-1 blockade in classical Hodgkin lymphoma. The time point is: cycle 4 day 1 (C4D1), after 6 weeks of nivolumab. All trial patients relapsed after autologous stem cell transplantation. Repertoires were generated with immunoSEQ multiplex PCR, while TCRdb's copy carries only in-frame clones and drops some. The repertoire holds around 90,000 clones, with 78% as singletons. The sequencing here drew on peripheral blood mononuclear cells (PBMCs), taken before the fourth cycle of nivolumab. Source of these receptors: a human donor with classical Hodgkin lymphoma.

The chain uses TRBV5-4 and TRBJ1-5, with D hard to call. There are 13 residues in the CDR3. V was trimmed by 4 bases and J by 7 bases, leaving 12 bases between them. In germline, CDR1 is SGHNT, CDR2 YYREEE (reference sequence). Here the CDR3 reads CASSPGGGQPQHF. DNA for the CDR3: TGTGCCAGCAGCCCCGGAGGAGGACAGCCCCAGCATTTT. The entire variable domain, with the rest obtained from reference TRBV5-4 and TRBJ1-5, is as follows: ETGVTQSPTHLIKTRGQQVTLRCSSQSGHNTVSWYQQALGQGPQFIFQYYREEENGRGNFPPRFSGLQFPNYSSELNVNALELDDSALYLCASSPGGGQPQHFGDGTRLSIL.

The V and J genes are TRBV10-2 and TRBJ2-7; TRBD2 agrees at 7 bases. Germline CDR1 is WSHSY and CDR2 is SAAADI. V trimming: 3 bases; J trimming: 0 bases; junction bases outside the gene matches: 5. The CDR3 runs 15 residues. The CDR3 loop is CASSDPSGLSYEQYF. CDR3 coding DNA: TGCGCCAGCAGTGACCCTAGCGGACTCTCCTACGAGCAGTACTTC.

This clone was seen only a few times. The chain recombines TRBV5-1 with TRBJ2-3, with 12 bases that match TRBD2. This CDR3 is built from 16 residues. Germline V gene lookup returns CDR1 SGHRS and CDR2 YFSETQ. V gave up 4 bases and J gave up 4 bases; unmatched junction bases: 7. CDR3 protein: CASSPGLAGQADTQYF. CDR3 sequence (DNA): TGCGCCAGCAGCCCCGGACTAGCGGGGCAGGCAGATACGCAGTATTTT.

The V and J genes are TRBV4-1 and TRBJ2-3; 9 bases are a match to TRBD2. The CDR3 length is 17 residues. Germline CDR1 reads MGHRA; CDR2 reads YSYEKL. V lost 0 bases, J lost 4 bases, and 8 bases stayed unmatched. CDR3 DNA: TGCGCCAGCAGCCAAGACGATCTAGCGGGGTTTGCAGATACGCAGTATTTT. It codes for CASSQDDLAGFADTQYF.

V is TRBV19 and J is TRBJ2-2; 11 nucleotides match TRBD1. This CDR3 contains 14 residues. After removal of 10 bases from V and 4 bases from J, the junction contained 5 bases not matched to a gene. CDR1 and CDR2 (germline): LNHDA, SQIVND (reference sequence). CDR3 DNA sequence: TGTGCCACTCGGACAGGGGGCTTCACCGGGGAGCTGTTTTTT. This codes for CATRTGGFTGELFF.

This chain uses TRBV5-1 with TRBJ1-2, with 9 bases lining up with TRBD1. Germline V gene sequence: CDR1 SGHRS, CDR2 YFSETQ. The CDR3 covers 16 residues. The V and J ends lost 4 bases and 4 bases, in that order; junction bases with no gene match: 11. The CDR3 bases are TGCGCCAGCAGCGTACCCCCGGACAGGGGACTCTATGGCTACACCTTC. Residues: CASSVPPDRGLYGYTF.

This chain connects TRBV6-5 to TRBJ2-5; possibly TRBD1 for D (5 bases). The CDR3 sequence is 12 residues long. V lost 4 bases and J 5 bases, leaving 8 bases between the germline ends. Germline V gives CDR1 MNHEY, CDR2 SVGAGI. CDR3: CASSSQGETQYF. Written as DNA, the CDR3 is TGTGCCAGCAGTTCCCAGGGTGAGACCCAGTACTTC.

This chain connects TRBV19 to TRBJ1-5; 7 bases map to TRBD1. The CDR3 contains 16 residues. CDR1 and CDR2 from the germline V gene are LNHDA and SQIVND (reference sequence). The ends lost 4 bases at V and 0 bases at J; junction bases unmatched: 6. The CDR3 reads CASSNPWDSSNQPQHF. The CDR3 coding sequence is TGTGCCAGTAGTAACCCCTGGGACAGTAGCAATCAGCCCCAGCATTTT.

This sequence joins TRBV7-2 and TRBJ1-1, with a tentative D call TRBD1 (5 bases). CDR3 length equals 14 residues. V was cut by 5 bases and J by 0 bases, with 10 bases left in between. Germline CDR1 is SGHTA and CDR2 is FQGNSA. CDR3 amino acids: CASSPSGMNTEAFF. The CDR3 DNA reads as TGTGCCAGCAGCCCGTCAGGGATGAACACTGAAGCTTTCTTT.

V is TRBV4-1 and J is TRBJ1-2; D ambiguous. Germline V gene data show CDR1 as MGHRA and CDR2 as YSYEKL. This CDR3 has 15 residues. V shed 0 bases and J shed 1 base, with 9 bases lying between them. The CDR3 is CASSQDWTYNYGYTF. The CDR3 nucleotides read TGCGCCAGCAGCCAAGATTGGACCTATAACTATGGCTACACCTTC.

J is TRBJ2-5 and V is TRBV28; 8 bases match TRBD2. The CDR3 sequence is 16 residues long. Unmatched junction bases numbered 6, after V lost 2 bases and J lost 1 base. CDR1 is MDHEN, CDR2 SYDVKM, per germline. The CDR3 region has the DNA TGTGCCAGCAGTTTAAATGCGGGAGGTGTCCAAGAGACCCAGTACTTC. Amino acid sequence: CASSLNAGGVQETQYF.

The table lists this clone with a count of one. The V gene is TRBV10-3, the J gene TRBJ2-5; D is ambiguous. Trimming stripped 2 bases from V and 2 bases from J, with 3 bases between. CDR1 is ENHRY, CDR2 SYGVKD, per germline. The CDR3 has 12 amino acids. DNA for the CDR3: TGTGCCATCAGTGAGCCACAAGAGACCCAGTACTTC. Encoded protein: CAISEPQETQYF.

The rearrangement joins TRBV5-1 to TRBJ2-1; TRBD2 matches at 7 bases. Trimming cost V 0 bases and J 2 bases; bases outside gene matches: 2. The CDR3 is 15 amino acids. CDR1 SGHRS and CDR2 YFSETQ come from the germline V gene. The CDR3 protein is CASSLASGAYNEQFF. CDR3 sequence (DNA): TGCGCCAGCAGCTTGGCTAGCGGAGCCTACAATGAGCAGTTCTTC.

This rearrangement joins TRBV9 to TRBJ2-7; TRBD2 agrees at 7 bases. Per germline, CDR1 SGDLS and CDR2 YYNGEE. The CDR3 length is 15 residues. The ends lost 0 bases at V and 2 bases at J; junction bases unmatched: 5. CDR3 coding DNA: TGTGCCAGCAGCGTAGGGGCGGGAGTCACCTACGAGCAGTACTTC. Its protein is CASSVGAGVTYEQYF. Combining the CDR3 with reference TRBV9 and TRBJ2-7 gives the whole variable domain DSGVTQTPKHLITATGQRVTLRCSPRSGDLSVYWYQQSLDQGLQFLIQYYNGEERAKGNILERFSAQQFPDLHSELNLSSLELGDSALYFCASSVGAGVTYEQYFGPGTRLTVT.

The V and J genes are TRBV5-6 and TRBJ2-7; 8 nucleotides agree with TRBD2. The J segment lost 5 bases and the V segment lost 2 bases, leaving 6 bases of the junction unmatched. The CDR3 extends over 14 amino acids. Germline V gene data show CDR1 as SGHDT and CDR2 as YYEEEE. The DNA of the CDR3 is TGTGCCAGCAGCTTATTCGGGGGGGTGGACGAGCAGTACTTC. This encodes CASSLFGGVDEQYF.

Concerning this clone: The junction departs from the called germline gene at one end, perhaps through a read error. The rearrangement links TRBV19 to TRBJ1-4, with a tentative D call TRBD1 (6 bases). This CDR3 contains 16 residues. CDR1 and CDR2 from the germline V gene are LNHDA and SQIVND (reference sequence). The CDR3 region is CASSQPPGAANEKLFF. In nucleotides, the CDR3 is TGTGCCAGTAGTCAACCCCCAGGGGCGGCTAACGAAAAACTGTTTTTT.

The V and J genes are TRBV18 and TRBJ2-1, with 10 bases identical to TRBD2. The V and J ends lost 0 bases and 8 bases, in that order; junction bases with no gene match: 4. Germline V gives CDR1 KGHSH, CDR2 LQKENI. The CDR3 sequence is 15 residues long. CDR3 coding DNA: TGTGCCAGCTCACCACCAGGGCTAGCGGGGGATGAGCAGTTCTTC. Its protein is CASSPPGLAGDEQFF.

The chain has TRBV6-5 and TRBJ1-1, with D perhaps TRBD1 (5 bases). Germline values: CDR1 MNHEY, CDR2 SVGAGI. V was cut by 5 bases and J by 10 bases, with 23 bases left in between. This CDR3 region has 15 residues. CDR3: CASSRGAPKTVRAFF. CDR3 sequence (DNA): TGTGCCAGCAGTCGAGGGGCACCCAAGACAGTGAGAGCTTTCTTT.